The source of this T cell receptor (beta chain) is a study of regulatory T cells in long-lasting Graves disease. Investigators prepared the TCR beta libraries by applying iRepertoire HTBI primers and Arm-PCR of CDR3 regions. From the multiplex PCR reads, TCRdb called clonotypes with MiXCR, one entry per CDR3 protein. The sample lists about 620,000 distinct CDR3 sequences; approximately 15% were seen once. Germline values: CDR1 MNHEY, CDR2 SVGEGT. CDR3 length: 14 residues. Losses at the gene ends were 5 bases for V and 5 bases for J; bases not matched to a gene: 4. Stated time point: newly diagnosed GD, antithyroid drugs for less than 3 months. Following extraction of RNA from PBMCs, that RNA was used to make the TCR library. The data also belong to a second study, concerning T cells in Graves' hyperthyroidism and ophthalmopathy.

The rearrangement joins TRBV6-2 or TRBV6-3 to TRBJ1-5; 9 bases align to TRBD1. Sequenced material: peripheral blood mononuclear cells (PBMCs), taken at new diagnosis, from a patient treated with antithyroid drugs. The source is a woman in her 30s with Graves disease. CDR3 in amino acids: CASSRQGGDQPQHF. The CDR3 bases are TGTGCCAGCAGTCGACAGGGGGGGGATCAGCCCCAGCATTTT.